Below are 3 T cell receptor beta chains sequenced from a single sample in a study of T cells in Graves' hyperthyroidism and ophthalmopathy (dated by TCRdb to between 2018 and 2020). Library preparation employed multiplex PCR. The listed sequencing device is Illumina HiSeq 2000. The TCR beta CDR3 regions were amplified from the RNA transcripts. For the first round of RT-PCR on the TCR CDR3, the HTBI primer set was used together with the Qiagen OneStep RT-PCR kit. The public reads were reprocessed in TCRdb via fastp at Q25 and MiXCR, keeping in-frame beta chains. Duplicate CDR3 protein sequences are folded into a single record with the most common DNA and genes. The sample data list about 480,000 distinct CDR3 sequences, and roughly a quarter of these were observed just once. The ten top clones hold 11% of the sample. The sample comprised blood. The receptors were sampled from a woman in her twenties or thirties with Graves' ophthalmopathy.

This clonotype was recorded at least ten times. The chain couples TRBV28 to TRBJ2-7; unclear D gene. Germline V lookup: CDR1 MDHEN, CDR2 SYDVKM. Trimming pared 4 bases from V and 3 bases from J, leaving 4 bases between. There are 11 residues in the CDR3. The CDR3, as DNA: TGTGCCAGCAGTTGGATCTACGAGCAGTACTTC. Translation: CASSWIYEQYF.

This clonotype has more than one count but fewer than ten. This rearrangement joins TRBV12-3 or TRBV12-4 to TRBJ2-6; D possibly corresponds to TRBD2 (5 bases). There are 18 residues in the CDR3. The ends were cut back, 3 bases at V and 0 bases at J, with 15 bases in the middle. The CDR3 DNA reads TGTGCCAGCAGTTTCTCGGGAATGCGTTTCTCTGGGGCCAACGTCCTGACTTTC. Translating gives CASSFSGMRFSGANVLTF.

V and J are TRBV28 and TRBJ1-5; 8 bases align to TRBD1. Germline V gene sequence: CDR1 MDHEN, CDR2 SYDVKM. V gave up 2 bases and J gave up 3 bases; unmatched junction bases: 6. The CDR3 runs to 16 residues. For the CDR3, the DNA is TGTGCCAGCAGTTTAGACAGGGGCGGGAACAATCAGCCCCAGCATTTT. Protein: CASSLDRGGNNQPQHF.